The 28 T cell receptor beta chains below were found in one sample sequenced in a study of T cells in Graves' hyperthyroidism and ophthalmopathy. TCR beta CDR3 regions were amplified from RNA. First-round RT-PCR of the TCR CDR3 relied on the HTBI primer set. MiXCR was run by TCRdb on the multiplex PCR reads, yielding one entry per CDR3 protein. This sample has hundreds of thousands of distinct CDR3 sequences; less than 15% occur once, and the top ten carry around 9.6%. Specimen: blood. These receptors were taken from a woman aged 18-30 years with Graves' hyperthyroidism.

J is TRBJ2-5 and V is TRBV7-9; D is ambiguous. Germline V gene data show CDR1 as SEHNR and CDR2 as FQNEAQ (reference sequence). V was shortened by 0 bases and J by 0 bases, with 11 bases between the two germline ends. This CDR3 spans 16 amino acids. The CDR3 bases are TGTGCCAGCAGCTTAGCGAGCAGTTCCTACCAAGAGACCCAGTACTTC. It codes for CASSLASSSYQETQYF.

Ten or more counts support this clonotype. The chain is built from TRBV5-1 and TRBJ1-1; unclear D gene. Trimming cost V 2 bases and J 1 base, with 12 bases left between them. The V gene's germline CDR1 is SGHRS and CDR2 YFSETQ. The CDR3 runs 15 residues. The CDR3 here is CASSFEGPANTEAFF. Here the CDR3 DNA reads TGCGCCAGCAGCTTCGAGGGCCCCGCGAACACTGAAGCTTTCTTT.

This chain joins TRBV19 and TRBJ1-1, with D uncertain. This CDR3 is 15 amino acids long. V dropped 3 bases and J dropped 5 bases, with 16 bases sitting between them. CDR1 is LNHDA and CDR2 is SQIVND in the germline V gene (reference sequence). DNA of the CDR3: TGTGCCAGTAGTATCTTAAGCTTCGATTGGACTGAAGCTTTCTTT. It yields the protein CASSILSFDWTEAFF.

This clonotype occurred a few times. The rearrangement joins TRBV4-1 to TRBJ2-3; D unresolved. The V gene's germline CDR1 is MGHRA and CDR2 YSYEKL. This CDR3 contains 16 residues. Trimming removed 3 bases from V and 1 base from J, with 14 bases in between. The CDR3 region is CASSHRPADGTDTQYF. As DNA, the CDR3 is TGCGCCAGCAGCCACCGACCAGCCGACGGCACAGATACGCAGTATTTT.

This clonotype was seen ten or more times. This chain connects TRBV12-3 or TRBV12-4 to TRBJ2-4; D is ambiguous. There are 11 residues in the CDR3. With 4 bases removed from V and 12 bases from J, the gap between germline ends came to 10 bases. This CDR3 reads CASSSTDRQYF. The DNA for the CDR3 is TGTGCCAGCAGTTCCACGGACCGTCAGTACTTC.

Ten or more counts support this clonotype. The CDR3 DNA reads as TGTGCCTGGATATATCACAACACTGAAGCTTTCTTT. Amino acids: CAWIYHNTEAFF. The rearrangement links TRBV30 to TRBJ1-1; D is uncertain. The CDR3 length is 12 residues. Germline V gives CDR1 GTSNPN, CDR2 SVGIG (reference sequence). The V end lost 4 bases, the J end lost 2 bases, and 8 bases lay between the germline ends.

V usage is TRBV5-1 and J usage is TRBJ2-1, with 15 positions matching TRBD2. The CDR3 spans 18 residues. With V trimmed by 2 bases and J by 2 bases, 5 bases remained unmatched. In germline, CDR1 is SGHRS, CDR2 YFSETQ. This CDR3 is CASSFGLAGGTAYNEQFF. CDR3 nucleotides: TGCGCCAGCAGCTTCGGACTAGCGGGAGGGACGGCCTACAATGAGCAGTTCTTC.

This clonotype appeared many times. V usage is TRBV6-1 and J usage is TRBJ2-5, with a weak D call TRBD2 (6 bases). This CDR3 has 16 amino acids. Germline V CDR1 and CDR2: MNHNS, SASEGT. V was pared by 6 bases and J by 2 bases, with 19 bases between. This CDR3 is CASSSLPGLYQETQYF. The CDR3 nucleotides are TGTGCCAGCAGCTCCCTCCCGGGACTGTATCAAGAGACCCAGTACTTC.

This clonotype was seen only a few times. The CDR3 nucleotides read TGTGCCAGCAGCCCCTGGGGGGCGGGGGGGAACACTGAAGCTTTCTTT. Its protein product is CASSPWGAGGNTEAFF. The J gene is TRBJ1-1, the V gene TRBV11-2, with D perhaps TRBD1 (6 bases). This CDR3 comprises 16 residues. Trimming stripped 5 bases from V and 1 base from J, with 17 bases between. The germline gives CDR1 SGHAT, CDR2 FQNNGV.

This clonotype was found many times. The chain joins TRBV20-1 to TRBJ1-6, with D tentatively TRBD1 (6 bases). The CDR3 extends over 14 amino acids. The V gene lost 3 bases and the J gene lost 7 bases, with 13 bases spanning the gap. The germline V gene encodes CDR1 DFQATT and CDR2 SNEGSKA (reference sequence). The CDR3 DNA reads as TGCAGTGCTAGGTCCAGGGGTGGGAATTCACCCCTCCACTTT. This codes for CSARSRGGNSPLHF.

This clonotype was seen at least ten times. The chain carries TRBV12-3 or TRBV12-4 and TRBJ2-2; possibly TRBD2 for D (5 bases). The V end lost 6 bases, the J end lost 8 bases, and 13 bases lay between the germline ends. This CDR3 spans 13 amino acids. In DNA form, the CDR3 reads TGTGCCAGCAGGCTCCTGAGGGTGGGGGAGCTGTTTTTT. Protein: CASRLLRVGELFF.

With respect to this clonotype: This clone may be a read error of a much larger clone one base away. V gene TRBV7-9 combines with J gene TRBJ2-7; no definite D call. This CDR3 is built from 12 residues. The germline V gene encodes CDR1 SEHNR and CDR2 FQNEAQ (reference sequence). Written as DNA, the CDR3 is TGTGTCACGCACTACAATACCGACGAGCAGTACTTC. Its translation: CVTHYNTDEQYF.

In this sample, this clonotype turned up many times. J is TRBJ2-2 and V is TRBV30, with TRBD2 identical over 8 bases. CDR3 length: 14 amino acids. Germline lookup yields CDR1 GTSNPN and CDR2 SVGIG (reference sequence). V lost 5 bases to trimming and J lost 5 bases; unmatched junction nucleotides: 7. The CDR3 here is CAWAGTRGTGELFF. DNA for the CDR3: TGTGCCTGGGCCGGGACTAGAGGGACCGGGGAGCTGTTTTTT.

This clonotype was recorded at least ten times. The chain has TRBV20-1 and TRBJ1-1; 8 bases fit TRBD1. Germline V gene sequence: CDR1 DFQATT, CDR2 SNEGSKA (reference sequence). This CDR3 comprises 14 residues. The junction had 10 bases not matched to a gene; V was cut back by 5 bases and J by 5 bases. The DNA of the CDR3 is TGCAGTGCTCACGGACAGGGCGGTTTAACTGAAGCTTTCTTT. It yields the protein CSAHGQGGLTEAFF.

This clonotype occurred a few times. J is TRBJ2-6 and V is TRBV7-9; maybe TRBD1 (5 bases). CDR1 and CDR2 (germline): SEHNR, FQNEAQ (reference sequence). The V end lost 7 bases, the J end lost 4 bases, and 14 bases lay between the germline ends. CDR3 size: 15 residues. CDR3: CASTEGATGANVLTF. For the CDR3, the DNA is TGTGCCAGCACCGAAGGGGCGACAGGGGCCAACGTCCTGACTTTC. Full variable domain (outside the CDR3, taken from reference TRBV7-9 and TRBJ2-6): DTGVSQNPRHKITKRGQNVTFRCDPISEHNRLYWYRQTLGQGPEFLTYFQNEAQLEKSRLLSDRFSAERPKGSFSTLEIQRTEQGDSAMYLCASTEGATGANVLTFGAGSRLTVL.

This clonotype has only a few counts. The chain couples TRBV6-2 or TRBV6-3 to TRBJ2-7; 7 bases fit TRBD2. Germline loops: CDR1 MNHEY, CDR2 SVGEGT. There are 14 residues in the CDR3. V lost 6 bases, J lost 0 bases, and 5 bases stayed unmatched. CDR3: CASRALADSYEQYF. The CDR3 DNA reads as TGTGCCAGCAGGGCTCTAGCGGACTCCTACGAGCAGTACTTC.

This clonotype was recorded a few times. J is TRBJ2-7 and V is TRBV3-1, with TRBD1 matching over 10 bases. CDR1 and CDR2 (germline): LGHDT, YNNKEL (reference sequence). J was trimmed by 4 bases and V by 0 bases; bases with no gene match: 15. The CDR3 has 19 amino acids. The CDR3 DNA reads as TGTGCCAGCAGCCAAGAGGGGACGACCTGGGACAGGGGCTCTTACGAGCAGTACTTC. Translation gives CASSQEGTTWDRGSYEQYF.

The J gene is TRBJ1-1, the V gene TRBV29-1, with D tentatively TRBD1 (5 bases). Germline lookup yields CDR1 SQVTM and CDR2 ANQGSEA. Trimming removed 3 bases from V and 2 bases from J, with 13 bases in between. This CDR3 spans 14 amino acids. CDR3 in amino acids: CSVDTRGLNTEAFF. CDR3 in DNA: TGCAGCGTTGATACCCGGGGCCTTAACACTGAAGCTTTCTTT.

This clonotype was detected ten times or more. This chain joins TRBV30 and TRBJ2-7, with D perhaps matching TRBD2 (7 bases). The germline V gene has CDR1 GTSNPN and CDR2 SVGIG (reference sequence). V lost 2 bases, J lost 4 bases, and 9 bases lay in between. The CDR3 runs to 12 residues. The CDR3 protein is CAWSRGGYEQYF. The CDR3 nucleotides read TGTGCCTGGAGTAGGGGGGGATACGAGCAGTACTTC.

The rearrangement links TRBV4-3 to TRBJ2-3; TRBD2 matches 9 bases. The CDR3 length is 16 residues. Germline assignment: CDR1 LGHNA and CDR2 YSLEER. V was clipped by 1 base and J by 3 bases; unmatched bases: 5. CDR3 amino acids: CASSQAVAGVTDTQYF. The CDR3 DNA is TGCGCCAGCAGCCAAGCTGTAGCGGGAGTGACAGATACGCAGTATTTT.

The chain couples TRBV7-9 to TRBJ2-1, with 9 bases identical to TRBD1. CDR3 length: 15 amino acids. Trimming at V came to 7 bases and at J to 2 bases, leaving 6 bases not matched to a gene. Germline CDR1 reads SEHNR; CDR2 reads FQNEAQ (reference sequence). The CDR3 sequence is CASTTGTGTYNEQFF. The CDR3 region has the DNA TGTGCCAGCACGACCGGGACAGGGACCTACAATGAGCAGTTCTTC.

The chain combines TRBV30 with TRBJ2-2; D is undetermined. Germline CDR1 and CDR2: GTSNPN and SVGIG (reference sequence). The V and J ends lost 3 bases and 6 bases respectively, with 8 bases between them. This CDR3 comprises 12 residues. The CDR3 sequence is CAWRFSPGELFF. The CDR3 DNA reads as TGTGCCTGGAGATTTAGCCCCGGGGAGCTGTTTTTT.

This clonotype was detected ten times or more. The chain joins TRBV29-1 to TRBJ2-1, with 9 positions matching TRBD2. J was trimmed by 0 bases and V by 0 bases; bases with no gene match: 9. Germline assignment: CDR1 SQVTM and CDR2 ANQGSEA. The CDR3 consists of 18 residues. CDR3 coding DNA: TGCAGCGTTGAAGATTTAGCGGGGGCCGGAAGCTCCTACAATGAGCAGTTCTTC. It codes for CSVEDLAGAGSSYNEQFF.

The gene calls are TRBV6-1 and TRBJ2-2; 8 bases match TRBD1. V shed 7 bases, J shed 1 base, and the junction held 8 bases outside the gene matches. Germline assignment: CDR1 MNHNS and CDR2 SASEGT. The CDR3 has 16 residues. The CDR3, as DNA: TGTGCCAGCACCTATTCGGGGACAGGGAACACCGGGGAGCTGTTTTTT. As protein: CASTYSGTGNTGELFF.

The chain has TRBV20-1 and TRBJ1-2; D uncertain. Germline V CDR1 and CDR2: DFQATT, SNEGSKA (reference sequence). CDR3 size: 11 residues. CDR3 DNA sequence: TGCAGCGCCTTGAAGTTATATGGCTACACCTTC. Translated: CSALKLYGYTF.

The sample holds many counts of this clonotype. The chain has TRBV11-2 and TRBJ2-2, with 9 nucleotides matching TRBD2. The V gene's germline CDR1 is SGHAT and CDR2 FQNNGV. With V trimmed by 5 bases and J by 1 base, 5 bases remained unmatched. This CDR3 has 16 amino acids. The CDR3 reads CASSRLLAGNTGELFF. For the CDR3, the DNA is TGTGCCAGCAGCCGCCTACTAGCGGGGAACACCGGGGAGCTGTTTTTT.

This clonotype turned up a few times. The rearrangement uses TRBV11-2 and TRBJ2-5, with 11 bases matching TRBD2. Germline V CDR1 and CDR2: SGHAT, FQNNGV. The CDR3 is made up of 15 amino acids. The trim removed 3 bases at V and 3 bases at J, leaving 3 bases unmatched. CDR3 protein: CASSFLTSGEETQYF. The CDR3 coding sequence is TGTGCCAGCAGCTTTCTGACTAGCGGGGAAGAGACCCAGTACTTC.

This chain links TRBV11-2 with TRBJ1-1; the D is unclear. The germline V and J ends were trimmed by 8 bases and 0 bases, with 13 bases remaining between them. Germline V CDR1 and CDR2: SGHAT, FQNNGV. The CDR3 runs 14 residues. CDR3 DNA sequence: TGTGCCAGCGAACCAGCCTTCGTGAACACTGAAGCTTTCTTT. Translation gives CASEPAFVNTEAFF. The full variable domain, rest sourced from reference TRBV11-2 and TRBJ1-1, is EAGVAQSPRYKIIEKRQSVAFWCNPISGHATLYWYQQILGQGPKLLIQFQNNGVVDDSQLPKDRFSAERLKGVDSTLKIQPAKLEDSAVYLCASEPAFVNTEAFFGQGTRLTVV.